This T cell receptor (beta chain) appears in the sequencing data of a study of resident and recirculating memory T cells in vitiligo. Produced via immunoSEQ multiplex PCR; TCRdb's table is partial and in-frame only. The sample contains 60,000 to 80,000 clones, roughly 90% of which appear only once. General study findings and limits: No single dominant TCR clone appeared; lesion clonality varied.

Comments on this clone: What it binds is unknown.

Stability required unchanged lesions during the previous 6 months. The origin of this receptor is a male donor with vitiligo. The sequencing input was blood.

CDR3 amino acids: CASSADRGNEKLFF. The CDR3 coding sequence is TGTGCCAGCAGCGCGGACAGGGGTAATGAAAAACTGTTTTTT. The chain links TRBV9 to TRBJ1-4, with TRBD1 matching over 9 bases. The V and J ends lost 3 bases and 4 bases, in that order; junction bases with no gene match: 1. Germline assignment: CDR1 SGDLS and CDR2 YYNGEE. This CDR3 has 14 amino acids. Variable domain in full (rest from reference TRBV9 and TRBJ1-4): DSGVTQTPKHLITATGQRVTLRCSPRSGDLSVYWYQQSLDQGLQFLIQYYNGEERAKGNILERFSAQQFPDLHSELNLSSLELGDSALYFCASSADRGNEKLFFGSGTQLSVL.